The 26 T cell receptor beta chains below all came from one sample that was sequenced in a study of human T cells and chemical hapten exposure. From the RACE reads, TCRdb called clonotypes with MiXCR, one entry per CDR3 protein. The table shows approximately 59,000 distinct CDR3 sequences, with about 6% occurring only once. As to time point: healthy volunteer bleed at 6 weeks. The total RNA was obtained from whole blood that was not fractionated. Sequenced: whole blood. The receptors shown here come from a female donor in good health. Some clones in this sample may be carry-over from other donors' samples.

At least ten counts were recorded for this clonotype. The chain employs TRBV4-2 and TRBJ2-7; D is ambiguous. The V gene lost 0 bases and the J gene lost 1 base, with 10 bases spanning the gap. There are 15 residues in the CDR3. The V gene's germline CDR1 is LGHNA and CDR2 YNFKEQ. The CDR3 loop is CASSQESSESYEQYF. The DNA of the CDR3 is TGTGCCAGCAGCCAAGAATCCAGTGAATCCTACGAGCAGTACTTC.

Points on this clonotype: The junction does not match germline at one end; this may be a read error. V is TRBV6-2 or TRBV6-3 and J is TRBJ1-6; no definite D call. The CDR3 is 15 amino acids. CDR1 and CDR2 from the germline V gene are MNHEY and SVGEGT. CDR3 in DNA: TGTGACAGCATCCGCGGGCTTACCGTTGGATCACCCCTCCACTTT. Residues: CDSIRGLTVGSPLHF.

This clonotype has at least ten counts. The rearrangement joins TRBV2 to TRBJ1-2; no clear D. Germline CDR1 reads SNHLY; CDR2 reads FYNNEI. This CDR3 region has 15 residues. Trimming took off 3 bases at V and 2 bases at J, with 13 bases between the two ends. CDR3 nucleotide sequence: TGTGCCAGCAGTGAGAACGAAGGACGGAACTATGGCTACACCTTC. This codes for CASSENEGRNYGYTF.

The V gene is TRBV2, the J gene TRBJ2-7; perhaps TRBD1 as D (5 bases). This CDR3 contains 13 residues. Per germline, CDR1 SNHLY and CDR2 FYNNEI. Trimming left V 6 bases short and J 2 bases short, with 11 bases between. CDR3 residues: CASRARVPYEQYF. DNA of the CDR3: TGTGCCAGCAGAGCCAGGGTGCCCTACGAGCAGTACTTC.

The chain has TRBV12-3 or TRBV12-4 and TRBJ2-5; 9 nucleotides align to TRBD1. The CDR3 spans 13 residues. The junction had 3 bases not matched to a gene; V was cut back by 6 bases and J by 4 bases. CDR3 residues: CASRPTGGETQYF. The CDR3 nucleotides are TGTGCCAGCAGACCGACAGGGGGAGAGACCCAGTACTTC.

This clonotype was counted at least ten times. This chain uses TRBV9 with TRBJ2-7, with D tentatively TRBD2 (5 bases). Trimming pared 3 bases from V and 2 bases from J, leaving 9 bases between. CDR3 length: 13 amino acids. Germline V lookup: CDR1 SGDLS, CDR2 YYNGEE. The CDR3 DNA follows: TGTGCCAGCAGCGGGACGGGGACCTACGAGCAGTACTTC. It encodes CASSGTGTYEQYF.

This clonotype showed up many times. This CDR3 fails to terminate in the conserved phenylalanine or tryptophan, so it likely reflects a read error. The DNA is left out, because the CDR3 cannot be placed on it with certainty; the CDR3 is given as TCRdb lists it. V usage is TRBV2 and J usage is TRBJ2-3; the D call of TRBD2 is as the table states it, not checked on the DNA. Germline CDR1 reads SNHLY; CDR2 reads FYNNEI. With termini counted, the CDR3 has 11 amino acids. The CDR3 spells CASTPSGLAIL.

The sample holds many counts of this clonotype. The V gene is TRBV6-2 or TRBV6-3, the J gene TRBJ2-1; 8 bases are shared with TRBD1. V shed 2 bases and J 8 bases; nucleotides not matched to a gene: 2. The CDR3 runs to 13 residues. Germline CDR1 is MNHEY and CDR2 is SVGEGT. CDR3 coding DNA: TGTGCCAGCAGTTACAGGGGACAGGATGAGCAGTTCTTC. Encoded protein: CASSYRGQDEQFF.

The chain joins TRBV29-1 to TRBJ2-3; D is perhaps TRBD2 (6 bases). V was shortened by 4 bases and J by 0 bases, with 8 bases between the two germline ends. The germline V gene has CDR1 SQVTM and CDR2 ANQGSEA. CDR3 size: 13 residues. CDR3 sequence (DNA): TGCAGCGTTGGTGGGACTAGCACAGATACGCAGTATTTT. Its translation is CSVGGTSTDTQYF.

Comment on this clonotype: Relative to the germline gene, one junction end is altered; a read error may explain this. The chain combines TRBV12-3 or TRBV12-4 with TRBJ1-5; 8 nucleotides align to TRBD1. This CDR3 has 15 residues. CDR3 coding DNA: TGTGCCAGCAGAACAGGGGGGGAGAGCAATCAGCCCCAGAATTTT. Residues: CASRTGGESNQPQNF.

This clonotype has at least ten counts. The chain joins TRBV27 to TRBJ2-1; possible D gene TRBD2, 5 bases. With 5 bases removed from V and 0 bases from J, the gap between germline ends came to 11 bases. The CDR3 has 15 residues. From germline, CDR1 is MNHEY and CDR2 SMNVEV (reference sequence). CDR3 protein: CASSPPLGSYNEQFF. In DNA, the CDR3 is TGTGCCAGCAGTCCGCCACTAGGCTCCTACAATGAGCAGTTCTTC.

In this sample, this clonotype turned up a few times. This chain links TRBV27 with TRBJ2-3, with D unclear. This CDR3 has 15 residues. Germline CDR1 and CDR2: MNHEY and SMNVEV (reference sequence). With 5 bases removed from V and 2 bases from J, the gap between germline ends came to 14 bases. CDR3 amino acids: CASSPMPSPTDTQYF. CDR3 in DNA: TGTGCCAGCAGTCCCATGCCGTCCCCCACAGATACGCAGTATTTT.

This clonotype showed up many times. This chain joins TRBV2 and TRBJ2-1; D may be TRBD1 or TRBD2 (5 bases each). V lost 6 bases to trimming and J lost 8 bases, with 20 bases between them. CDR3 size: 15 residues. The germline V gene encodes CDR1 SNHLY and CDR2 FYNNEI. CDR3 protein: CASRHGTPILDEQFF. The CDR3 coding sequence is TGTGCCAGCAGGCACGGGACGCCCATCCTGGATGAGCAGTTCTTC.

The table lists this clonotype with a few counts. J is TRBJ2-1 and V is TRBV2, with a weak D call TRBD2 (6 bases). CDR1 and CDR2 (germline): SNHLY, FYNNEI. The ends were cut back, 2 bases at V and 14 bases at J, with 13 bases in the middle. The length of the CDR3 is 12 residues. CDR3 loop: CASSETASEEFF. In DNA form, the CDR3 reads TGTGCCAGCAGTGAAACAGCTAGCGAGGAGTTCTTC.

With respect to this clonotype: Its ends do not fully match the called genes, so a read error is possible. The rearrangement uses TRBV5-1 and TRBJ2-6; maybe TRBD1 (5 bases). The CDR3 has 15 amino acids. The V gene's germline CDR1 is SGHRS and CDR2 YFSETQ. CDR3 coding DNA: TGCGCCAGCAGCTTGGGAGATTCTGGGGCCAACGTCCTGAATTTC. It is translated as CASSLGDSGANVLNF. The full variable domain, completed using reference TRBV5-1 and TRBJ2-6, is KAGVTQTPRYLIKTRGQQVTLSCSPISGHRSVSWYQQTPGQGLQFLFEYFSETQRNKGNFPGRFSGRQFSNSRSEMNVSTLELGDSALYLCASSLGDSGANVLNFGAGSRLTVL.

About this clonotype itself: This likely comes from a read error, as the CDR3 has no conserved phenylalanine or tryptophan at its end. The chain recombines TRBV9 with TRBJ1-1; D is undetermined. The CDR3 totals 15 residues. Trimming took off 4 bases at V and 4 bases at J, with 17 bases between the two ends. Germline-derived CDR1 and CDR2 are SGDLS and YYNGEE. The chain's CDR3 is CASSPSGDWATEAFS. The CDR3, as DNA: TGTGCCAGCAGCCCAAGTGGTGACTGGGCCACTGAAGCTTTCTCT.

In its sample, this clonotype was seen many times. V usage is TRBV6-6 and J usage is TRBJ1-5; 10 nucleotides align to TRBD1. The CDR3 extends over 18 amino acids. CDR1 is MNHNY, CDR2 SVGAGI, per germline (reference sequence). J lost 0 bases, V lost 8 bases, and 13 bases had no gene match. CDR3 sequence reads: CASQSLLGTGDSNQPQHF. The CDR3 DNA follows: TGTGCCAGCCAGAGCCTCCTGGGGACAGGGGATAGCAATCAGCCCCAGCATTTT.

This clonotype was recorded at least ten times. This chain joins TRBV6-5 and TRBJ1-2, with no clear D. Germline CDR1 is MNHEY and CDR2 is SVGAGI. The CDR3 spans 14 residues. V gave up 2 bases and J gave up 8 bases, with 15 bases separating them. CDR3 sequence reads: CASSYQADPGGYTF. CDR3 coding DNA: TGTGCCAGCAGTTACCAAGCCGATCCTGGAGGCTACACCTTC.

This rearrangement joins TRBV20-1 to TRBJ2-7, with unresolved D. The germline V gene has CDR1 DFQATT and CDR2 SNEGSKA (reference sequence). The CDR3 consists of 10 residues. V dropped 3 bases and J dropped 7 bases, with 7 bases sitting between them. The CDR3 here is CSASMREQYF. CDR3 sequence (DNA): TGCAGTGCTAGCATGCGGGAGCAGTACTTC.

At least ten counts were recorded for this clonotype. CDR3 in amino acids: CASSLLAEDNEQFF. For the CDR3, the DNA is TGTGCCAGCAGCTTACTAGCGGAGGACAATGAGCAGTTCTTC. This chain links TRBV11-1 with TRBJ2-1, with TRBD2 identical over 7 bases. Trimming at V came to 2 bases and at J to 5 bases, leaving 3 bases not matched to a gene. CDR3 length: 14 residues. Per the germline V gene, CDR1 is SGHAT and CDR2 is FQDESV (reference sequence).

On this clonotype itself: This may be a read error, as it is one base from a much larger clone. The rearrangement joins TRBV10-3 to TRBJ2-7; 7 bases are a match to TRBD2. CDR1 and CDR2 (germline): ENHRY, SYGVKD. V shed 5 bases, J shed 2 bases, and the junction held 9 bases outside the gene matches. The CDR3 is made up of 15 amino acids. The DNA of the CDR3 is TGTGCCATCAGTTACCTGCTAGCGGTAGCCTACGAGCAGTACTTC. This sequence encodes CAISYLLAVAYEQYF.

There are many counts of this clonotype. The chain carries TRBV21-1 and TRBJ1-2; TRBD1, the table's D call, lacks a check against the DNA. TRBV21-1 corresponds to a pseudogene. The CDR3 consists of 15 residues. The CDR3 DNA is TGTGCCAGCAGGAGGACAGGGTTAGGCCGGGATGGCTACACCTTC. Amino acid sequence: CASRRTGLGRDGYTF.

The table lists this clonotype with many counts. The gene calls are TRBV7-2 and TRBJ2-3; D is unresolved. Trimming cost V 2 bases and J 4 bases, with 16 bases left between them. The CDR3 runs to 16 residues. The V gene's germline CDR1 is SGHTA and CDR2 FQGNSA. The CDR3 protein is CASSLTPGYGADTQYF. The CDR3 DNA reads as TGTGCCAGCAGCTTAACTCCAGGATATGGAGCAGATACGCAGTATTTT.

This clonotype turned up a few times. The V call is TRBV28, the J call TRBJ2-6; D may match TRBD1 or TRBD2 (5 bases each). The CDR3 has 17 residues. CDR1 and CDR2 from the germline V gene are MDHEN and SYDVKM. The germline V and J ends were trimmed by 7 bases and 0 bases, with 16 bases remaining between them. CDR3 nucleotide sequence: TGTGCCAGCATAGGGGTCGGGGTTCACTCTGGGGCCAACGTCCTGACTTTC. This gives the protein CASIGVGVHSGANVLTF.

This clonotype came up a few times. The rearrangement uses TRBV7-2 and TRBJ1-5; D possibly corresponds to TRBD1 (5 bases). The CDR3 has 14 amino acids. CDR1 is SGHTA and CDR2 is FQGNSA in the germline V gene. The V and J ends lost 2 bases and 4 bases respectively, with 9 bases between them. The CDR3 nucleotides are TGTGCCAGCAGCTTATGGGGGGAGAATCAGCCCCAGCATTTT. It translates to CASSLWGENQPQHF.

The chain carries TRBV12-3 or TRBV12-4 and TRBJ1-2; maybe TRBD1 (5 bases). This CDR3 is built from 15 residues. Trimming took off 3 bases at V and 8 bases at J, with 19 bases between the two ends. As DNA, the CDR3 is TGTGCCAGCAGTTTGGGGGACCCCGGCGCGGGAGGCTACACCTTC. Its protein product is CASSLGDPGAGGYTF.